The clone carrying this T cell receptor (beta chain) has only a few counts. The CDR3 is 13 amino acids. Per the germline V gene, CDR1 is KGHSH and CDR2 is LQKENI. Trimming left V 4 bases short and J 1 base short, with 7 bases between. Profiling relied on immunoSEQ multiplex PCR, and the TCRdb table lists in-frame clones only, not all of them. Of about a million clones listed, under 80% were seen once; the top ten hold about 1.5%. The study drew all its donors from Caucasian adults living in Nashville, Tennessee. This record comes from a study of shared clonotypes between healthy human individuals. This rearrangement joins TRBV18 to TRBJ1-1, with D uncertain. Sequencing was done on a sample of memory CD4+ T cells sorted from blood. This sample's subset: CD45RA-negative fraction. The receptor's source is a man younger than 35 in good health. The CDR3 nucleotides read TGTGCCAGCTCACAGAATTGGAACACTGAAGCTTTCTTT. It encodes CASSQNWNTEAFF.